The T cell receptor beta chain under discussion was sequenced for a study of neoadjuvant anti-PD-1 for oral cavity cancer (dated by TCRdb to about 2021). Looking at the study overall: Before undergoing curative-intent surgical resection, most patients got three to four biweekly nivolumab doses at 3 mg/kg. The parent correlative cohort included around 12 patients, with an approximately 30% response rate. Patients who did not progress were given a fourth nivolumab dose at about day 43 and had definitive surgical resection on days 50-56. Patients with complete response, partial response or stable disease by RECIST 1.1 were defined as responders, whereas patients with progression were defined as non-responders. Findings and caveats that apply to the study as a whole: After neoadjuvant nivolumab, non-responders showed significantly higher T cell clonality (Gini index) in PBMCs than responders did. Higher pretreatment blood Treg/Th17 ratios correlated with higher pretreatment blood TCRbeta clonality and lower post-treatment tumor TCRbeta clonality. TCR analyses included only three patients per response group, and the authors called for larger cohorts for validation.

As to this clone: It has no known antigen specificity. Base qualities are missing; no much larger clone stands one base away.

Trimmed from V: 0 bases; trimmed from J: 8 bases; junction bases lacking a gene match: 6. Reading the germline V gene gives CDR1 SGHRS and CDR2 YFSETQ. Including cysteine and phenylalanine, the CDR3 has 15 amino acids. CDR3 DNA only is kept here, 45 bases in frame from base 1. The sample's time point label, decoded: before neoadjuvant nivolumab. None of the patients had received prior systemic or radiation treatment, and all were newly diagnosed with stage II-IVA oral cavity squamous cell carcinoma. The cohort was composed of patients with HPV-negative, locally advanced oral cavity squamous cell carcinoma. Peripheral blood mononuclear cells were analyzed directly, without maintenance or expansion in culture. The samples were obtained from a longitudinal correlative study of a single-arm phase II trial testing neoadjuvant nivolumab in oral cavity squamous cell carcinoma. Subject-matched pre- and post-treatment PBMCs and tumors from three responders and three non-responders were subjected to genomic DNA-based TCRbeta sequencing. Peripheral blood mononuclear cells were collected before nivolumab treatment and again after treatment, at the time of surgery. The Maxwell RSC DNA from Cells kit was used to extract genomic DNA from PBMCs.

For deep sequencing, each PBMC sample was run in six replicates, with libraries mostly built from 400 to 550 ng of input genomic DNA. The immunoSEQ hsTCRbeta kit was used to prepare TCRbeta libraries according to the manufacturer's instructions. Sequencing of the completed libraries took place using an Illumina NovaSeq 6000 S4 flow cell after they had been pooled to approximately 3 nM. The authors' analysis ran thus. The immunoSEQ Analyzer was used for raw data preprocessing and quality control. The analysis was limited to productive rearrangements, and each clonotype was defined by a unique CDR3 amino acid sequence. Repertoire clonality was estimated as the Gini-Simpson index, which was computed with the R package tcR. Student's t test was used to compare Gini indices, and Pearson correlation was used to assess associations with tumor size change. Here the immuneACCESS table is served through TCRdb, limited to in-frame sequences with V and J called. Missing clones are a known gap in these copies; in checked studies unresolved V genes cover under half, and the rest lacks a known reason. V, J and clone size are those of that table, while D and trimming were read from the DNA. The sample includes about 61,000 clones, with 65% to 85% observed a single time. The ten most abundant clones make up 2.5% to 3% of the sample.

The clonotype originates from a person aged 35-79 years with oral cavity squamous cell carcinoma. This material consisted of PBMCs, taken before nivolumab (anti-PD-1) treatment. The V and J genes are TRBV5-1 and TRBJ2-3, and TRBD2 aligns with 10 junction nucleotides. CDR3 sequence: CASSLGLAGVSTQYF. The base sequence is TGCGCCAGCAGCTTGGGGCTAGCGGGAGTTTCTACGCAGTATTTT.